This T cell receptor beta chain was observed in a study of radiation and T cells in renal cell carcinoma. The study, taken as a whole, reports: Pretreatment tumor biopsies were lacking, so baseline clonotypes are unknown. Top tumor clonotypes rose in blood 2 weeks post-radiation, then contracted.

On this clone: Its matching antigen is unknown.

Time point of the sample: baseline pretreatment blood. Treatment denoted: 15 Gy SBRT to primary tumor, nephrectomy 4 weeks later. Clear cell pathology was present in this patient's renal cell carcinoma. Measured with immunoSEQ multiplex PCR; TCRdb has only the in-frame clones, and not every one. The sample contains 90,000 to 100,000 clones, 80% to 90% of which appear only once. The V segment lost 8 bases and the J segment 0 bases; nucleotides outside the gene matches: 4. Germline CDR1 KGHSH, CDR2 LQKENI. CDR3 length: 15 amino acids. This receptor was taken from a man aged 50-59 years with renal cell carcinoma. The sample in question was blood, obtained from a patient whose treatment included radiotherapy and nephrectomy. This sequence joins TRBV18 and TRBJ1-5, with 10 bases fitting TRBD1. The CDR3 DNA sequence: TGTGCCAGCGGGGACAGGGGAGATAGCAATCAGCCCCAGCATTTT. Amino acid sequence: CASGDRGDSNQPQHF.